A single sample gave rise to the 31 T cell receptor beta chains below, sequenced in a study of STAT5B mutations in CD4+ large granular lymphocyte leukemia. Assay: immunoSEQ multiplex PCR; the TCRdb copy retains only in-frame clones and omits some. The repertoire holds fewer than 45,000 clones, with over 70% as singletons. Sequences were obtained from CD4+ T cells from blood buffy coats. These receptors all stem from a human donor in good health.

The chain combines TRBV19 with TRBJ2-5; the D is unclear. The germline gives CDR1 LNHDA, CDR2 SQIVND (reference sequence). Trimming shortened V by 2 bases and J by 3 bases, and 10 bases separated the two germline ends. The CDR3 contains 14 residues. The CDR3 is CASSISTPEETQYF. DNA of the CDR3: TGTGCCAGTAGTATAAGTACACCCGAAGAGACCCAGTACTTC.

The chain links TRBV9 to TRBJ2-2; weak D call: TRBD1 (6 bases). The germline V gene has CDR1 SGDLS and CDR2 YYNGEE. The length of the CDR3 is 16 residues. Trimming pared 4 bases from V and 5 bases from J, leaving 18 bases between. The CDR3 reads CASSSTGTLTTGELFF. CDR3 in DNA: TGTGCCAGCAGCTCCACCGGGACATTGACTACCGGGGAGCTGTTTTTT.

The chain has TRBV7-2 and TRBJ2-6, with D perhaps TRBD2 (5 bases). There are 17 residues in the CDR3. V gave up 4 bases and J gave up 2 bases, with 15 bases separating them. Germline CDR1 and CDR2: SGHTA and FQGNSA. DNA of the CDR3: TGTGCCAGCAGCTCCGGGTTCGGGGTGACTGGGGCCAACGTCCTGACTTTC. Translated, it gives CASSSGFGVTGANVLTF.

The chain carries TRBV4-2 and TRBJ2-2; 7 bases match TRBD1. The CDR3 runs 16 residues. Germline trimming cut 1 base from V and 1 base from J; bases unmatched to any gene: 3. Germline CDR1 and CDR2: LGHNA and YNFKEQ. CDR3: CASSQVRTGNTGELFF. Written as DNA, the CDR3 is TGTGCCAGCAGCCAAGTGAGGACAGGGAACACCGGGGAGCTGTTTTTT.

The V call is TRBV6-1, the J call TRBJ1-5; a possible D gene is TRBD1 (6 bases). The CDR3 extends over 14 amino acids. Deletions cut 8 bases from V and 4 bases from J, with 15 bases between. CDR1 and CDR2 (germline): MNHNS, SASEGT. The DNA for the CDR3 is TGTGCCAGCCGGGGGGCGAGGGAAAATCAGCCCCAGCATTTT. Its protein product is CASRGARENQPQHF.

This clone was seen more than once but under ten times. The V call is TRBV6-1, the J call TRBJ1-5, with 8 nucleotides matching TRBD1. From germline, CDR1 is MNHNS and CDR2 SASEGT. CDR3 length equals 13 residues. The junction had 1 base not matched to a gene; V was cut back by 4 bases and J by 5 bases. CDR3 DNA: TGTGCCAGCAGTGCACAGGGGGATCAGCCCCAGCATTTT. It specifies CASSAQGDQPQHF.

This chain connects TRBV5-4 to TRBJ2-3; D may be TRBD1 (5 bases). V was trimmed by 2 bases and J by 4 bases, leaving 14 bases between them. The CDR3 has 15 amino acids. The germline V gene has CDR1 SGHNT and CDR2 YYREEE (reference sequence). The CDR3: CASSLSPQGADTQYF. For the CDR3, the DNA is TGTGCCAGCAGCTTATCACCGCAGGGTGCAGATACGCAGTATTTT. The whole variable domain, remainder taken from reference TRBV5-4 and TRBJ2-3, is ETGVTQSPTHLIKTRGQQVTLRCSSQSGHNTVSWYQQALGQGPQFIFQYYREEENGRGNFPPRFSGLQFPNYSSELNVNALELDDSALYLCASSLSPQGADTQYFGPGTRLTVL.

J is TRBJ1-1 and V is TRBV18, with a tentative D call TRBD1 (6 bases). The CDR3 has 15 residues. Trimming cost V 1 base and J 0 bases, with 9 bases left between them. Germline V gene data show CDR1 as KGHSH and CDR2 as LQKENI. CDR3 sequence (DNA): TGTGCCAGCTCACCACTAGGACAGATGAACACTGAAGCTTTCTTT. It encodes CASSPLGQMNTEAFF. Based on the CDR3 plus reference TRBV18 and TRBJ1-1, the full variable domain is NAGVMQNPRHLVRRRGQEARLRCSPMKGHSHVYWYRQLPEEGLKFMVYLQKENIIDESGMPKERFSAEFPKEGPSILRIQQVVRGDSAAYFCASSPLGQMNTEAFFGQGTRLTVV.

V usage is TRBV5-5 and J usage is TRBJ1-5; D not resolved. V was pared by 1 base and J by 4 bases, with 6 bases between. The CDR3 length is 13 residues. Germline V lookup: CDR1 SGHKS, CDR2 YYEKEE (reference sequence). The CDR3 DNA follows: TGTGCCAGCAGCTTGCCTGGGAATCAGCCCCAGCATTTT. It codes for CASSLPGNQPQHF.

This clone came up a few times. This chain joins TRBV7-9 and TRBJ1-6, with a tentative D call TRBD1 (5 bases). The V gene's germline CDR1 is SEHNR and CDR2 FQNEAQ (reference sequence). This CDR3 contains 15 residues. V lost 2 bases and J lost 8, with 13 bases in between. The CDR3 sequence is CASSLWTGGHSPLHF. DNA of the CDR3: TGTGCCAGCAGCTTATGGACGGGGGGACATTCACCCCTCCACTTT.

The chain employs TRBV29-1 and TRBJ2-7; 11 bases match TRBD2. The CDR3 spans 14 residues. With V trimmed by 4 bases and J by 6 bases, 8 bases remained unmatched. Germline loops: CDR1 SQVTM, CDR2 ANQGSEA. The CDR3 protein is CSVVAGTSGGEQYF. Here the CDR3 DNA reads TGCAGCGTTGTCGCCGGGACTAGCGGCGGCGAGCAGTACTTC.

The chain couples TRBV27 to TRBJ2-1; 9 bases are a match to TRBD1. V shed 5 bases, J shed 4 bases, and the junction held 9 bases outside the gene matches. Germline assignment: CDR1 MNHEY and CDR2 SMNVEV (reference sequence). The CDR3 is 16 amino acids. CDR3 sequence reads: CASSRTPGQGYNEQFF. The DNA of the CDR3 is TGTGCCAGCAGTCGGACGCCGGGACAGGGTTACAATGAGCAGTTCTTC.

CDR3 DNA sequence: TGTGCCAGCAGCTTAAGAAGATCTGGGGCCAACGTCCTGACTTTC. Protein: CASSLRRSGANVLTF. V gene TRBV7-3 combines with J gene TRBJ2-6; D not certain. There are 15 residues in the CDR3. The germline V and J ends were trimmed by 1 base and 1 base, with 5 bases remaining between them. Germline assignment: CDR1 SGHTA and CDR2 FQGTGA.

The chain couples TRBV27 to TRBJ1-5, with a weak D call TRBD1 (5 bases). Deletions cut 2 bases from V and 6 bases from J, with 20 bases between. The germline V gene encodes CDR1 MNHEY and CDR2 SMNVEV (reference sequence). The CDR3 spans 17 residues. The CDR3 nucleotides are TGTGCCAGCAGTTTAATGGCCGGGGCAGACGGTGGTCAGCCCCAGCATTTT. Encoded protein: CASSLMAGADGGQPQHF.

CDR3 sequence reads: CASSSGEDRRQTPSYEQYF. CDR3 bases: TGTGCCAGCAGCTCGGGGGAGGACAGGCGGCAAACCCCCAGCTACGAGCAGTACTTC. The chain uses TRBV7-6 and TRBJ2-7; D possibly corresponds to TRBD1 (7 bases). This CDR3 comprises 19 residues. CDR1 is SGHVS and CDR2 is FNYEAQ in the germline V gene. Trimming shortened V by 4 bases and J by 3 bases, and 28 bases separated the two germline ends. The variable domain in full, with the rest retrieved from reference TRBV7-6 and TRBJ2-7, is GAGVSQSPRYKVTKRGQDVALRCDPISGHVSLYWYRQALGQGPEFLTYFNYEAQQDKSGLPNDRFSAERPEGSISTLTIQRTEQRDSAMYRCASSSGEDRRQTPSYEQYFGPGTRLTVT.

This clone appeared a few times. V is TRBV7-9 and J is TRBJ1-1; 8 positions match TRBD1. The J segment lost 1 base and the V segment lost 5 bases, leaving 6 bases of the junction unmatched. Germline V gives CDR1 SEHNR, CDR2 FQNEAQ (reference sequence). The CDR3 sequence is 15 residues long. CDR3 region: CASSLRGRGNTEAFF. DNA for the CDR3: TGTGCCAGCAGCCTCAGGGGGCGGGGGAACACTGAAGCTTTCTTT.

V usage is TRBV6-1 and J usage is TRBJ2-5; 10 nucleotides line up with TRBD1. CDR1 and CDR2 (germline): MNHNS, SASEGT. V trimming: 8 bases; J trimming: 7 bases; junction bases outside the gene matches: 10. The CDR3 extends over 14 amino acids. CDR3 DNA: TGTGCCAGCTGGGCCGGGACAGGGGAGAGGACCCAGTACTTC. Protein product: CASWAGTGERTQYF.

This chain uses TRBV29-1 with TRBJ2-3; 9 nucleotides align to TRBD2. In germline, CDR1 is SQVTM, CDR2 ANQGSEA. Unmatched junction bases numbered 12, after V lost 6 bases and J lost 5 bases. The CDR3 runs to 15 residues. The CDR3 DNA sequence: TGCAGCGTCGCTATAGCGGGGGTGGGAGGAGATACGCAGTATTTT. As protein: CSVAIAGVGGDTQYF.

This clone was counted a few times. This chain connects TRBV19 to TRBJ2-7, with D unresolved. CDR1 is LNHDA, CDR2 SQIVND, per germline (reference sequence). V gave up 7 bases and J gave up 5 bases, with 15 bases separating them. The CDR3 contains 13 residues. CDR3 nucleotide sequence: TGTGCCAGTACTGGGCTAGGGTGGCACGAGCAGTACTTC. It translates to CASTGLGWHEQYF. Using reference TRBV19 and TRBJ2-7 for the parts outside the CDR3, the full variable domain is DGGITQSPKYLFRKEGQNVTLSCEQNLNHDAMYWYRQDPGQGLRLIYYSQIVNDFQKGDIAEGYSVSREKKESFPLTVTSAQKNPTAFYLCASTGLGWHEQYFGPGTRLTVT.

The rearrangement links TRBV7-2 to TRBJ2-1, with a weak D call TRBD2 (7 bases). The CDR3 covers 14 residues. CDR1 SGHTA and CDR2 FQGNSA come from the germline V gene. V was trimmed by 5 bases and J by 10 bases, leaving 18 bases between them. For the CDR3, the DNA is TGTGCCAGCAGCCAGGGGACTATCATAGGGGAGCAGTTCTTC. As protein: CASSQGTIIGEQFF.

This sequence joins TRBV4-1 and TRBJ2-5; the D call may be TRBD1 or TRBD2 (6 bases each). Trimming removed 0 bases from V and 5 bases from J, with 13 bases in between. The CDR3 covers 15 residues. Germline CDR1 is MGHRA and CDR2 is YSYEKL. The chain's CDR3 is CASSQDAGGVETQYF. CDR3 nucleotide sequence: TGCGCCAGCAGCCAAGATGCCGGGGGCGTGGAGACCCAGTACTTC.

CDR3 protein: CASSWGHSGNTIYF. DNA for the CDR3: TGTGCCAGCTCGTGGGGACACTCTGGAAACACCATATATTTT. The chain joins TRBV6-5 to TRBJ1-3; possible D gene TRBD1, 6 bases. CDR1 MNHEY and CDR2 SVGAGI come from the germline V gene. Trimming shortened V by 8 bases and J by 0 bases, and 11 bases separated the two germline ends. The CDR3 sequence is 14 residues long.

The chain links TRBV18 to TRBJ2-1; D may be TRBD1 (5 bases). The V and J ends lost 3 bases and 9 bases respectively, with 9 bases between them. The CDR3 extends over 12 amino acids. Germline loops: CDR1 KGHSH, CDR2 LQKENI. CDR3 bases: TGTGCCAGCTCACCCAGCGACAGTGAGCAGTTCTTC. Protein product: CASSPSDSEQFF.

This clone was seen only a few times. CDR3 amino acids: CASSQAGAAGDYNEQFF. CDR3 bases: TGCGCCAGCAGCCAAGCGGGGGCGGCAGGGGACTACAATGAGCAGTTCTTC. The J gene is TRBJ2-1, the V gene TRBV4-1; D tentatively fits TRBD1 or TRBD2 (6 bases each). The CDR3 length is 17 residues. The V gene lost 1 base and the J gene lost 3 bases, with 16 bases spanning the gap. Germline values: CDR1 MGHRA, CDR2 YSYEKL.

This sequence joins TRBV6-5 and TRBJ2-7; 7 bases match TRBD2. The V gene's germline CDR1 is MNHEY and CDR2 SVGAGI. V dropped 7 bases and J dropped 2; count of bases not matched to a gene: 8. This CDR3 contains 14 residues. This chain's CDR3 is CASMFSSGPYEQYF. Written as DNA, the CDR3 is TGTGCCAGCATGTTTTCTAGCGGACCCTACGAGCAGTACTTC.

The chain carries TRBV19 and TRBJ1-6; 9 nucleotides match TRBD1. This CDR3 contains 14 residues. The V gene's germline CDR1 is LNHDA and CDR2 SQIVND (reference sequence). J lost 9 bases, V lost 6 bases, and 6 bases had no gene match. CDR3 DNA: TGTGCCAGTAGAAAACAGGGGGCAGTTTCACCCCTCCACTTT. Its protein product is CASRKQGAVSPLHF.

The V and J genes are TRBV4-3 and TRBJ2-1; D may be TRBD1 (5 bases). The germline V gene has CDR1 LGHNA and CDR2 YSLEER. V lost 1 base, J lost 8 bases, and 9 bases lay in between. CDR3 length: 13 amino acids. CDR3 coding DNA: TGCGCCAGCAGCCAAGGGAGCAGGGATGAGCAGTTCTTC. This codes for CASSQGSRDEQFF.

The chain combines TRBV25-1 with TRBJ2-3, with D uncertain. The CDR3 has 16 amino acids. V gave up 1 base and J gave up 2 bases, with 13 bases separating them. CDR1 MGHDK and CDR2 SYGVNS come from the germline V gene. CDR3 residues: CASSESLGLDTDTQYF. The CDR3 nucleotides are TGTGCCAGCAGTGAATCCCTAGGCCTCGACACAGATACGCAGTATTTT. The full variable domain, its missing parts supplied by reference TRBV25-1 and TRBJ2-3, is EADIYQTPRYLVIGTGKKITLECSQTMGHDKMYWYQQDPGMELHLIHYSYGVNSTEKGDLSSESTVSRIRTEHFPLTLESARPSHTSQYLCASSESLGLDTDTQYFGPGTRLTVL.

The V call is TRBV7-8, the J call TRBJ2-1; D may be TRBD1 (5 bases). From germline, CDR1 is SGHVS and CDR2 FQNEAQ. The CDR3 contains 17 residues. V was cut by 4 bases and J by 2 bases, with 18 bases left in between. CDR3 loop: CASSSPNRQITYNEQFF. The CDR3 coding sequence is TGTGCCAGCAGCTCCCCCAACAGACAGATAACCTACAATGAGCAGTTCTTC.

This clone was counted a few times. The V call is TRBV13, the J call TRBJ2-7; 7 bases are shared with TRBD2. V trimming: 5 bases; J trimming: 0 bases; junction bases outside the gene matches: 4. In germline, CDR1 is PRHDT, CDR2 FYEKMQ (reference sequence). This CDR3 spans 14 amino acids. CDR3 loop: CASSPRGDSYEQYF. The CDR3 region has the DNA TGTGCCAGCAGCCCCCGGGGGGACTCCTACGAGCAGTACTTC.

The chain joins TRBV25-1 to TRBJ2-5, with D perhaps matching TRBD1 (5 bases). Germline V lookup: CDR1 MGHDK, CDR2 SYGVNS. The CDR3 consists of 14 residues. Trimming took 3 bases from V and 5 from J, leaving 13 bases between them. The CDR3 sequence: CASSDKGYSETQYF. The DNA of the CDR3 is TGTGCCAGCAGTGACAAGGGGTATTCGGAGACCCAGTACTTC.